Listed here are 5 T cell receptor beta chains from one sample, sequenced in a study of CD8 T cells in Susac syndrome (dated by TCRdb to the late 2010s). Library generation was performed with the immunoSEQ multiplex PCR assay. RNA was extracted with the RNeasy kit and about 0.5 to 1 ug was reverse transcribed using random hexamers. The raw public reads went through TCRdb reprocessing: fastp at Q25, MiXCR clone calling, in-frame beta chains kept. All rows with the same CDR3 protein become a single entry with the most common DNA and genes. The sample profile shows under 200,000 distinct CDR3 sequences; roughly 92% of them were found once. Of the sample, 0.1% to 0.12% is held by the ten largest clones. Sequenced input: CD4+ T cells from PBMCs. The origin of the receptors is a human donor with Susac syndrome.

The chain couples TRBV19 to TRBJ2-1, with a weak D call TRBD1 (6 bases). The CDR3 is 14 residues long. Per germline, CDR1 LNHDA and CDR2 SQIVND (reference sequence). The ends were cut back, 5 bases at V and 7 bases at J, with 15 bases in the middle. In nucleotides, the CDR3 is TGTGCCAGTAGTCTGCAGGGGAGCGAGAATGAGCAGTTCTTC. This codes for CASSLQGSENEQFF.

The chain recombines TRBV3-1 with TRBJ2-1; a possible D gene is TRBD2 (5 bases). The germline V gene encodes CDR1 LGHDT and CDR2 YNNKEL (reference sequence). The CDR3 is 12 residues long. V lost 4 bases, J lost 12 bases, and 13 bases lay in between. The CDR3 sequence is CASSPPGRGQFF. CDR3 DNA: TGTGCCAGCAGCCCCCCGGGCCGGGGGCAGTTCTTC.

The chain links TRBV7-2 to TRBJ2-7; 8 bases match TRBD1. There are 15 residues in the CDR3. V trimming: 2 bases; J trimming: 5 bases; junction bases outside the gene matches: 8. Germline assignment: CDR1 SGHTA and CDR2 FQGNSA. The DNA of the CDR3 is TGTGCCAGCAGCTTAATCAGGACAGGGACCCACGAGCAGTACTTC. Translated, it gives CASSLIRTGTHEQYF.

The genes are TRBV18 and TRBJ2-2, with D uncertain. CDR1 KGHSH and CDR2 LQKENI come from the germline V gene. Trimming stripped 4 bases from V and 0 bases from J, with 6 bases between. The length of the CDR3 is 14 residues. CDR3 sequence: CASSLPPNTGELFF. CDR3 bases: TGTGCCAGCTCACTTCCCCCGAACACCGGGGAGCTGTTTTTT.

The chain employs TRBV2 and TRBJ1-2, with 7 bases matching TRBD1. V was clipped by 3 bases and J by 5 bases; unmatched bases: 6. The germline CDR1 and CDR2 sequences are SNHLY and FYNNEI. CDR3 size: 14 residues. DNA for the CDR3: TGTGCCAGCAGTGACAGGGGGGCCTCTTATGGCTACACCTTC. Its protein is CASSDRGASYGYTF.